The 21 T cell receptor beta chains listed next were all sequenced from one sample in a study of PD-L1 blockade in urothelial cancer. The table came from immunoSEQ multiplex PCR; TCRdb's copy has only in-frame clones and leaves some out. The sample lists roughly 120,000 clones; 80% to 95% were seen once. As for time point: peripheral blood 6 weeks after treatment start. The starting material was PBMCs, obtained around atezolizumab (anti-PD-L1) treatment. The receptors derive from a man in his sixties with urothelial cancer.

This sequence joins TRBV5-4 and TRBJ1-1; tentatively, D is TRBD1 (5 bases). The CDR3 sequence is 14 residues long. Per the germline V gene, CDR1 is SGHNT and CDR2 is YYREEE (reference sequence). Trimming removed 4 bases from V and 5 bases from J, with 15 bases in between. The CDR3 here is CASSPKTDATEAFF. CDR3 sequence (DNA): TGTGCCAGCAGCCCGAAGACAGACGCGACTGAAGCTTTCTTT.

The chain recombines TRBV28 with TRBJ1-3; TRBD1 matches at 7 bases. The CDR3 has 15 amino acids. V trimming: 6 bases; J trimming: 1 base; junction bases outside the gene matches: 6. Germline V lookup: CDR1 MDHEN, CDR2 SYDVKM. CDR3 amino acids: CASRYTQGSGNTIYF. DNA of the CDR3: TGTGCCAGCAGGTACACACAGGGGTCTGGAAACACCATATATTTT.

V is TRBV4-1 and J is TRBJ1-6; TRBD1 aligns across 7 bases. Germline V gives CDR1 MGHRA, CDR2 YSYEKL. The V segment lost 3 bases and the J segment 10 bases; nucleotides outside the gene matches: 15. CDR3 length: 17 residues. The CDR3 DNA follows: TGCGCCAGCAGCCAGATTGGACAGGTCAAGGGTCGGTCACCCCTCCACTTT. Translated, it gives CASSQIGQVKGRSPLHF.

The rearrangement uses TRBV5-6 and TRBJ2-5; 14 bases match TRBD2. CDR1 is SGHDT, CDR2 YYEEEE, per germline. The CDR3 has 17 residues. Trimming took 3 bases from V and 5 from J; bases not matched to a gene: 9. The CDR3 here is CASSWRLAGGFRETQYF. The CDR3 region has the DNA TGTGCCAGCAGCTGGAGACTAGCGGGGGGGTTCCGGGAGACCCAGTACTTC. Together with reference TRBV5-6 and TRBJ2-5, the CDR3 gives the full variable domain: DAGVTQSPTHLIKTRGQQVTLRCSPKSGHDTVSWYQQALGQGPQFIFQYYEEEERQRGNFPDRFSGHQFPNYSSELNVNALLLGDSALYLCASSWRLAGGFRETQYFGPGTRLLVL.

This clone occurred once. This chain connects TRBV5-6 to TRBJ2-1; 11 bases fit TRBD2. Germline lookup yields CDR1 SGHDT and CDR2 YYEEEE. J gave up 6 bases and V 5 bases, and 13 bases lay outside the gene matches. This CDR3 region has 17 residues. CDR3 sequence: CASRSRLAGLVRNEQFF. The DNA of the CDR3 is TGTGCCAGCAGATCACGACTAGCGGGACTCGTACGCAATGAGCAGTTCTTC. Using reference TRBV5-6 and TRBJ2-1 for the parts outside the CDR3, the full variable domain is DAGVTQSPTHLIKTRGQQVTLRCSPKSGHDTVSWYQQALGQGPQFIFQYYEEEERQRGNFPDRFSGHQFPNYSSELNVNALLLGDSALYLCASRSRLAGLVRNEQFFGPGTRLTVL.

This chain connects TRBV9 to TRBJ2-2, with a possible D match to TRBD2 (5 bases). The germline V gene has CDR1 SGDLS and CDR2 YYNGEE. V lost 1 base, J lost 4 bases, and 11 bases lay in between. This CDR3 is built from 15 residues. This CDR3 reads CASSVSGSSTGELFF. The CDR3 nucleotides are TGTGCCAGCAGCGTATCGGGGTCAAGCACCGGGGAGCTGTTTTTT.

The V gene is TRBV4-2, the J gene TRBJ2-6; a possible D gene is TRBD1 (5 bases). V lost 1 base, J lost 3 bases, and 10 bases lay in between. The CDR3 length is 16 residues. Germline-derived CDR1 and CDR2 are LGHNA and YNFKEQ. The CDR3 DNA sequence: TGTGCCAGCAGCCAAGTTTCCAGGGTTGGGGCCAACGTCCTGACTTTC. Its translation is CASSQVSRVGANVLTF.

This chain joins TRBV7-2 and TRBJ2-5, with TRBD2 matching over 14 bases. The CDR3 is 15 residues long. The V segment lost 5 bases and the J segment 5 bases; nucleotides outside the gene matches: 4. The germline CDR1 and CDR2 sequences are SGHTA and FQGNSA. This CDR3 reads CASSLRLAGGETQYF. DNA of the CDR3: TGTGCCAGCAGCCTCCGACTAGCGGGGGGGGAGACCCAGTACTTC. The full variable domain, with the rest looked up from reference TRBV7-2 and TRBJ2-5, is GAGVSQSPSNKVTEKGKDVELRCDPISGHTALYWYRQSLGQGLEFLIYFQGNSAPDKSGLPSDRFSAERTGGSVSTLTIQRTQQEDSAVYLCASSLRLAGGETQYFGPGTRLLVL.

The chain recombines TRBV19 with TRBJ2-6, with 9 bases lining up with TRBD1. Germline V gene lookup returns CDR1 LNHDA and CDR2 SQIVND (reference sequence). The V segment lost 7 bases and the J segment 4 bases; nucleotides outside the gene matches: 11. The CDR3 extends over 17 amino acids. The CDR3 loop reads CASTPRTGARGANVLTF. The CDR3 DNA follows: TGTGCCAGTACCCCCAGGACAGGGGCCCGGGGGGCCAACGTCCTGACTTTC.

The rearrangement uses TRBV6-5 and TRBJ2-7; D gene ambiguous. CDR1 and CDR2 (germline): MNHEY, SVGAGI. The CDR3 has 14 residues. With 5 bases removed from V and 3 bases from J, the gap between germline ends came to 14 bases. CDR3 nucleotide sequence: TGTGCCAGCAGTATAGACTCAGCCCTCTACGAGCAGTACTTC. This gives the protein CASSIDSALYEQYF.

This chain connects TRBV28 to TRBJ2-7, with D possibly matching TRBD1 (6 bases). This CDR3 is built from 16 residues. V was shortened by 5 bases and J by 0 bases, with 17 bases between the two germline ends. Germline V lookup: CDR1 MDHEN, CDR2 SYDVKM. The CDR3 loop reads CASSRTEKRSSYEQYF. CDR3 bases: TGTGCCAGCAGTCGGACAGAAAAGCGGAGCTCCTACGAGCAGTACTTC.

The chain uses TRBV10-3 and TRBJ2-7; TRBD2 agrees at 14 bases. V lost 4 bases, J lost 0 bases, and 8 bases stayed unmatched. The CDR3 is made up of 18 amino acids. Germline-derived CDR1 and CDR2 are ENHRY and SYGVKD. CDR3 loop: CAISGAGLAGESSYEQYF. For the CDR3, the DNA is TGTGCCATCAGTGGGGCGGGACTAGCGGGGGAGAGCTCCTACGAGCAGTACTTC.

This clone was picked up one time. V and J are TRBV7-2 and TRBJ1-5; TRBD1 agrees at 7 bases. The CDR3 loop spans 13 amino acids. V was clipped by 8 bases and J by 5 bases; unmatched bases: 6. CDR1 and CDR2 from the germline V gene are SGHTA and FQGNSA. The CDR3 reads CASGRGEDQPQHF. DNA of the CDR3: TGTGCCAGCGGCAGGGGGGAGGATCAGCCCCAGCATTTT. The complete variable domain, with remaining parts taken from reference TRBV7-2 and TRBJ1-5, reads GAGVSQSPSNKVTEKGKDVELRCDPISGHTALYWYRQSLGQGLEFLIYFQGNSAPDKSGLPSDRFSAERTGGSVSTLTIQRTQQEDSAVYLCASGRGEDQPQHFGDGTRLSIL.

The chain recombines TRBV7-8 with TRBJ2-5; the match to TRBD2 covers 10 bases. The J segment lost 4 bases and the V segment lost 5 bases, leaving 10 bases of the junction unmatched. The CDR3 extends over 16 amino acids. The V gene's germline CDR1 is SGHVS and CDR2 FQNEAQ. This CDR3 reads CASSPDGLAGVETQYF. Here the CDR3 DNA reads TGTGCCAGCAGCCCAGATGGGCTAGCGGGAGTAGAGACCCAGTACTTC.

V gene TRBV28 combines with J gene TRBJ2-5; a possible D gene is TRBD2 (5 bases). Trimming took off 3 bases at V and 0 bases at J, with 8 bases between the two ends. The CDR3 totals 14 residues. CDR1 and CDR2 from the germline V gene are MDHEN and SYDVKM. The CDR3 nucleotides are TGTGCCAGCAGTTTGGGCGGGTACCAAGAGACCCAGTACTTC. Translation gives CASSLGGYQETQYF.

J is TRBJ1-4 and V is TRBV9; D possibly corresponds to TRBD1 (6 bases). Germline V gene data show CDR1 as SGDLS and CDR2 as YYNGEE. This CDR3 contains 18 residues. V lost 0 bases and J 2 bases, leaving 17 bases between the germline ends. The CDR3 coding sequence is TGTGCCAGCAGCGTAGAGGGGGGGCGCGGTCGCACTAATGAAAAACTGTTTTTT. Translation gives CASSVEGGRGRTNEKLFF.

V usage is TRBV30 and J usage is TRBJ2-1, with 9 bases identical to TRBD1. Germline loops: CDR1 GTSNPN, CDR2 SVGIG (reference sequence). The CDR3 totals 13 residues. With V trimmed by 1 base and J by 6 bases, 1 base remained unmatched. CDR3 DNA: TGTGCCTGGAGTGGACAGGGGGGCAATGAGCAGTTCTTC. Residues: CAWSGQGGNEQFF.

The CDR3 region is CASSQVVALSYEQYF. CDR3 in DNA: TGCGCCAGCAGCCAAGTGGTAGCTCTCTCCTACGAGCAGTACTTC. The chain recombines TRBV4-1 with TRBJ2-7; no reliable D call. CDR1 is MGHRA and CDR2 is YSYEKL in the germline V gene. The CDR3 covers 15 residues. The V gene lost 1 base and the J gene lost 0 bases, with 10 bases spanning the gap.

The chain recombines TRBV7-2 with TRBJ2-7; D not resolved. Between the trimmed V and J ends, which lost 2 bases and 0 bases, there was a span of 11 bases. CDR1 SGHTA and CDR2 FQGNSA come from the germline V gene. The CDR3 is made up of 15 amino acids. CDR3 in amino acids: CASSLSVSTSYEQYF. In DNA form, the CDR3 reads TGTGCCAGCAGCTTAAGTGTCAGTACCTCCTACGAGCAGTACTTC.

This clone was seen a handful of times. CDR3 protein: CASSLGRGQPQHF. DNA of the CDR3: TGTGCCAGCAGCTTGGGCCGGGGGCAGCCCCAGCATTTT. The chain has TRBV7-9 and TRBJ1-5; D perhaps matches TRBD1 (5 bases). Trimming took off 3 bases at V and 7 bases at J, with 10 bases between the two ends. The CDR3 loop spans 13 amino acids. Per germline, CDR1 SEHNR and CDR2 FQNEAQ (reference sequence).

The chain is built from TRBV6-1 and TRBJ2-1; TRBD2 matches at 14 bases. The CDR3 extends over 19 amino acids. V was pared by 3 bases and J by 2 bases, with 9 bases of the junction left unmatched. Germline V gene sequence: CDR1 MNHNS, CDR2 SASEGT. CDR3 bases: TGTGCCAGCAGTGACCACGGGACTAGCGGGGGACTCACCTACAATGAGCAGTTCTTC. Amino acid sequence: CASSDHGTSGGLTYNEQFF.